Here is one TCR beta chain with its context. This record belongs to a study of T cell changes during pregnancy in multiple sclerosis. Germline CDR1 and CDR2: SEHNR and FQNEAQ (reference sequence). This CDR3 contains 12 residues. Trimming cost V 4 bases and J 11 bases; bases outside gene matches: 6. Profiled with immunoSEQ multiplex PCR; TCRdb holds only in-frame clones, not every one. Of about 46,000 clones detected, approximately 91% appear once; the ten largest clones hold about 9.8%. The chain combines TRBV7-9 with TRBJ1-1; 8 nucleotides line up with TRBD1. This receptor was identified in a female donor with multiple sclerosis, enrolled in a pregnancy study. Here the sequenced sample was CD8+ T cells from peripheral blood mononuclear cells, taken after pregnancy. The CDR3 DNA follows: TGTGCCAGCAGCTCGGCCACAGGGGGGGCTTTCTTT. Protein: CASSSATGGAFF. Full variable domain (rest looked up from reference TRBV7-9 and TRBJ1-1): DTGVSQNPRHKITKRGQNVTFRCDPISEHNRLYWYRQTLGQGPEFLTYFQNEAQLEKSRLLSDRFSAERPKGSFSTLEIQRTEQGDSAMYLCASSSATGGAFFGQGTRLTVV.